This entry describes one TCR beta chain. In its sample, this clonotype was seen a few times. It lacks a known antigen. Base qualities are missing; no much larger clone stands one base away. Donors were 30 to 45 systemically healthy Caucasian individuals from Russia aged roughly 6 to 100 years. About 9.6 milliliters of peripheral blood were collected from each donor into EDTA-treated Vacutainer tubes. PBMCs were isolated by Ficoll-Paque density-gradient centrifugation, with at least 6 million obtained per sample. Trizol reagent was used to extract total RNA from the PBMCs, yielding at least 6 micrograms per sample. The percentages of naive CD45RAhigh/CD27high T cells were determined by flow cytometry on a PBMC aliquot from every donor. This sample was included in a study of blood T cells in healthy people across ages (dated by TCRdb to about 2015). For context, the study as a whole: In model experiments, roughly one uniquely barcoded TCR beta cDNA molecule per two T cells was captured by template switching. To avoid experimental bias, donors of different ages were distributed randomly across sequencing lanes. To track age-related changes in TCR beta repertoire diversity, the study relied on deep sequencing normalized with unique cDNA molecular identifiers. Using the same blood draw, the study looked at two additional independent replicas of 1 million unique cDNA reads for two donors, one aged 18 to 29 and the other aged 80 or older. The donors were split into four age groups: young (average 16 years), middle-aged (over 35), aged (over 55) and long-lived (approximately 80).

Summary of the overall study and its limitations: Total diversity estimates from one million sequenced T cells were considered lower bounds and underestimates. Because profiling used bulk unsorted PBMCs, naive and antigen-experienced compartments could not be compared conclusively. Because donor CMV infection status was unknown, age-related changes in expanded clonotypes were potentially confounded. Compared with the aged group, the long-lived group had more naive CD4+ T cells, fewer expanded clones and increased TCR diversity, a pattern suggesting age selection. A strong correlation was found between observed TCR beta diversity and the percentage of naive T cells measured by flow cytometry. Observed TCR beta diversity per million T cells fell roughly linearly with age, and a significant reduction was already apparent by age around 44.

The V and J ends are trimmed by 3 bases and 0 bases, leaving 14 bases between them. Sequences MGHRA (CDR1) and YSYEKL (CDR2) are obtained from the germline V gene. CDR3 length: 16 amino acids, cysteine to phenylalanine. Only CDR3 DNA remains: 48 bases, in frame from the first base. The library was produced with 5' RACE. Sequencing was carried out with an Illumina HiSeq 2500. A second 7 to 11 cycle PCR used a sample-barcoded 5' primer and a J-beta primer mix. A template-switch 5' adaptor carrying 12 random nucleotides introduced a unique molecular identifier onto each TCR beta cDNA molecule. At least 2.5 million CDR3-containing paired-end reads were obtained from each sample. First-strand cDNA synthesis was performed from all RNA using the Mint cDNA synthesis kit, with priming by a TRBC-specific oligonucleotide. All cDNA was treated with uracil-DNA glycosylase and then went through a first 18-cycle PCR with the universal primers M1SS and BC2_uni_R. Concerning the study's data processing: Each sample was normalized by randomly selecting 1 million high-quality reads, each carrying a distinct molecular identifier. Instead of being binned into consensus sequences, reads with shared molecular identifiers were discarded. MiTCR, set to a Q25 quality threshold and the strictest error-elimination algorithm, was used for CDR3 identification, clonotype clustering and error correction. A nonparametric unseen species model using Euler transformation provided a lower-bound estimate of total TCR beta diversity. TCRdb trimmed public reads at Q25 via fastp, called clones via MiXCR and kept in-frame beta chains. A single entry per CDR3 protein holds the most common genes and DNA from its merged rows. TCRdb, rather than the study authors, made the V and J calls. Across this sample there are about 1.1 million distinct CDR3 sequences, with around two fifths seen only once. The top ten clonotypes cover 13% of the sample.

This receptor was taken from a man aged 18-30 years in good health. Sequencing input: blood. Recombination linked TRBV4-1 to TRBJ1-1, with TRBD1 perhaps the D gene, on 5 matching bases. Read as DNA, the sequence is TGCGCCAGCAGCCACCGCTTTAGGGGCTTGAACACTGAAGCTTTCTTT. This gives the protein CASSHRFRGLNTEAFF.